This T cell receptor beta chain derives from a study of blood T cell repertoires in COVID-19. Study-level background: Both acute and convalescent COVID-19 samples were obtained from the United States, Italy and Spain. Sources were T cells, B-cell-depleted T cells, or PBMCs; the material itself was cDNA or gDNA.

In the original workflow: Estimated nucleated cell counts came from reference gene primer amplification. Profiling relied on immunoSEQ multiplex PCR, and the TCRdb table lists in-frame clones only, not all of them. The V and J calls and the clone size are those of that table, but D and trimming were determined from the DNA. The sample lists around 120,000 clones; roughly 69% were seen once. CDR3 length: 13 amino acids. Germline-derived CDR1 and CDR2 are GTSNPN and SVGIG (reference sequence). The V end was cut by 0 bases, the J end by 4 bases, with 7 bases between. V is TRBV30 and J is TRBJ2-1, with a weak D call TRBD1 (5 bases). The sample taken for sequencing was peripheral blood. The TCR sequence derives from a woman in her seventies with acute or convalescent COVID-19. CDR3 sequence (DNA): TGTGCCTGGAGTGTTGGACATTACAATGAGCAGTTCTTC. Translated, it gives CAWSVGHYNEQFF.